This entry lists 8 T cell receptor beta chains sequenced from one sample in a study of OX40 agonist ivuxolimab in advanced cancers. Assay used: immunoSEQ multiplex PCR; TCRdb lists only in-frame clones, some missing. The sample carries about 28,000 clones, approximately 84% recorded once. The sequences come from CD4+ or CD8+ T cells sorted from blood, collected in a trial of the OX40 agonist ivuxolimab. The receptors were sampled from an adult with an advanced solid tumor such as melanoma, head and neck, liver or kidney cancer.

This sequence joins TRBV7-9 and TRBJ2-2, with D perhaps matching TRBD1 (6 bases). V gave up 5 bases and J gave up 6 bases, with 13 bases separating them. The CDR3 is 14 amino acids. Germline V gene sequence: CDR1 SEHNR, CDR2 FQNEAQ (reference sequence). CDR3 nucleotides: TGTGCCAGCAGCAATACAGGGTTAGCCGGGGAGCTGTTTTTT. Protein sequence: CASSNTGLAGELFF.

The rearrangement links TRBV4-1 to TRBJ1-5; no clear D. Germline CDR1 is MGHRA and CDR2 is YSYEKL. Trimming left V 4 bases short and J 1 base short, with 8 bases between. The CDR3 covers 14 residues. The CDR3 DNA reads TGCGCCAGCAGCCCCCCCGGAAGCAATCAGCCCCAGCATTTT. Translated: CASSPPGSNQPQHF.

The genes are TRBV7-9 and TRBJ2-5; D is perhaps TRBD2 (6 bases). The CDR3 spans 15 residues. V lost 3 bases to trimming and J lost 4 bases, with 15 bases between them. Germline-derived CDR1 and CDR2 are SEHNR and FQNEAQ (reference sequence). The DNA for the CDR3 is TGTGCCAGCAGCTTTTTGGCTAGCGAGTCAGAGACCCAGTACTTC. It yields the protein CASSFLASESETQYF.

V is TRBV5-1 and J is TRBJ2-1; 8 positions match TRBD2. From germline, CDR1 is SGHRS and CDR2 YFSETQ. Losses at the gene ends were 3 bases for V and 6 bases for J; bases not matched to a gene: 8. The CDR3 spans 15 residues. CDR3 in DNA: TGCGCCAGCAGCTGGGGACTAGGGGGTCGCAATGAGCAGTTCTTC. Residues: CASSWGLGGRNEQFF.

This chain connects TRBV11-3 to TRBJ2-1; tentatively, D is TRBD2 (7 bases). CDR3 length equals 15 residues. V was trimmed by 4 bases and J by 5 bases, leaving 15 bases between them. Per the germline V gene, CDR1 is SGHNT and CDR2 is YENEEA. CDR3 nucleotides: TGTGCCAGCAGCTCATGGGGGGAGGGGGACAATGAGCAGTTCTTC. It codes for CASSSWGEGDNEQFF. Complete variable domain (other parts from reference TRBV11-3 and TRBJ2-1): EAGVVQSPRYKIIEKKQPVAFWCNPISGHNTLYWYLQNLGQGPELLIRYENEEAVDDSQLPKDRFSAERLKGVDSTLKIQPAELGDSAVYLCASSSWGEGDNEQFFGPGTRLTVL.

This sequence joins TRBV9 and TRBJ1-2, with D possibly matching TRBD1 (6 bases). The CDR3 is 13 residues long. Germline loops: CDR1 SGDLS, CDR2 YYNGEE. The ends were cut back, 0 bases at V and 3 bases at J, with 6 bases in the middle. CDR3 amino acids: CASSVGTDYGYTF. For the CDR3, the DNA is TGTGCCAGCAGCGTAGGGACAGACTATGGCTACACCTTC.

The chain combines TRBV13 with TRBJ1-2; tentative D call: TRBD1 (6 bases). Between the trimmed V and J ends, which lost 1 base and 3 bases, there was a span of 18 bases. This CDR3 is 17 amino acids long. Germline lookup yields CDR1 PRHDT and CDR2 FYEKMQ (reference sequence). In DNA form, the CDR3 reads TGTGCCAGCAGCTTAGAGGACCGCCGGCCAGGGGACTATGGCTACACCTTC. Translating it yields CASSLEDRRPGDYGYTF.

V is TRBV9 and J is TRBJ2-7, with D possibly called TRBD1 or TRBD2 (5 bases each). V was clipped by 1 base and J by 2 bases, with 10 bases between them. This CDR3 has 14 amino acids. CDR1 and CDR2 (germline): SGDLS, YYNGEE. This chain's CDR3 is CASSVRDPAYEQYF. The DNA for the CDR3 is TGTGCCAGCAGCGTAAGGGACCCCGCCTACGAGCAGTACTTC.